A selection of T cell receptor beta chains follows, all from one sample in a study of T cell responses to AZD1222 COVID-19 vaccine. Assay used: immunoSEQ multiplex PCR; TCRdb lists only in-frame clones, some missing. The sample includes roughly 140,000 clones, around 89% of them seen just once. This sample comprised peripheral blood, obtained on day 0 of MenACWY control vaccination. All receptors come from an adult in good health. The CDR3 runs from the conserved cysteine through the conserved F or W. Each record gives: D gene, J gene, clone size, V gene, CDR3 DNA, CDR3 protein. The D gene is left open where the match is weak. Rows may omit the clone size; those that give it use once, few, many or a size class.

TRBD1	TRBJ1-5	NA	TRBV28	TGTGCCAGCAGTCTCGGACAGGGACAGCCCCAGCATTTT	CASSLGQGQPQHF
NA	TRBJ2-1	once	TRBV7-9	TGTGCCAGCAGCCTCCTAACCCCGATGTACAATGAGCAGTTCTTC	CASSLLTPMYNEQFF
NA	TRBJ1-4	few	TRBV7-9	TGTGCCAGCAGCTTAGGGGCAAGGACTGAGATTTTT	CASSLGARTEIF
NA	TRBJ1-6	NA	TRBV7-9	TGTGCCAGCAGGGGTTCCTATAATTCACCCCTCCACTTT	CASRGSYNSPLHF
TRBD2	TRBJ2-1	NA	TRBV3-1/TRBV3-2	TGTGCCAGCAGTCCTAGCGGACTACCCAATGAGCAGTTCTTC	CASSPSGLPNEQFF
TRBD1	TRBJ1-1	many	TRBV2	TGTGCCAGCAGAGGGACAGGGACTATGGCTTTCTTT	CASRGTGTMAFF
NA	TRBJ1-2	NA	TRBV11-3	TGTGCCAGCAGCTTAGGAGGGCTCTATGGCTACACCTTC	CASSLGGLYGYTF
NA	TRBJ1-2	NA	TRBV29-1	TGCAGCGTTGACCCAGGACCGCCTCTTTATGGCTACACCTTC	CSVDPGPPLYGYTF
NA	TRBJ2-7	NA	TRBV27	TGTGCCAGCACCAGTTGGACGGGAGAGCAGTACTTC	CASTSWTGEQYF
NA	TRBJ2-6	NA	TRBV7-6	TGTGCCAGCAGTATGGGGTGGGCCAAATACCACTCTGGGGCCAACGTCCTGACTTTC	CASSMGWAKYHSGANVLTF
TRBD2	TRBJ2-7	NA	TRBV29-1	TGCAGCGTTTCCCACGCGGGAGGGCCTCTAGCCTCATACGAGCAGTACTTC	CSVSHAGGPLASYEQYF
NA	TRBJ2-1	NA	TRBV4-3	TGCGCCAGCAGCCAAGAGATGCGAGGAAGTCAGTTCTTC	CASSQEMRGSQFF
NA	TRBJ1-2	once	TRBV11-1	TGTGCCAGCAGCTTAGCGGCGGGGGCCGGAGGCTACACCTTC	CASSLAAGAGGYTF
NA	TRBJ1-6	once	TRBV18	TGTGCCAGCTCACCAGATGTGGGTGCACCCCTCCACTTT	CASSPDVGAPLHF
NA	TRBJ1-2	few	TRBV7-9	TGTGCTGGCTGGGGTGGGGTTATTCATGGCTACACCTTC	CAGWGGVIHGYTF
TRBD1	TRBJ2-1	NA	TRBV30	TGTGCCTGGAACCGGGACAGGGGGAATGAGCAGTTCTTC	CAWNRDRGNEQFF
NA	TRBJ1-3	NA	TRBV18	TGTGCCAGCTCACCACCGGGTACAGCTGGAAACACCATATATTTT	CASSPPGTAGNTIYF
NA	TRBJ2-7	NA	TRBV7-9	TGTGCCAGCAGCTCTCTAACCGAGCAGTACTTC	CASSSLTEQYF
TRBD1	TRBJ1-1	NA	TRBV9	TGTGCCAGCAGCGCGACTACAGGGGTGAACACTGAAGCTTTCTTT	CASSATTGVNTEAFF
NA	TRBJ2-3	NA	TRBV2	TGTGCCAGCACCCTTGAGAGCACAGATACGCAGTATTTT	CASTLESTDTQYF
TRBD1	TRBJ2-7	NA	TRBV27	TGTGCCAGCAGTTTCCGGGGACAGCACTCCTACGAGCAGTACTTC	CASSFRGQHSYEQYF
NA	TRBJ2-7	medium-sized	TRBV7-2	TGTGCCAGCAGCCCGACGTTACAGGGTTACGAGCAGTACTTC	CASSPTLQGYEQYF
NA	TRBJ2-7	NA	TRBV21-1	TGTGCCACCACACATCAAAGGGACTTGGGTCATTCCTACGAGCAGTACTTC	CATTHQRDLGHSYEQYF
NA	TRBJ2-2	NA	TRBV5-1	TGCGCCAGCCAAGGTCTCCCGGACACCGGGGAGCTGTTTTTT	CASQGLPDTGELFF
NA	TRBJ2-5	NA	TRBV3-1/TRBV3-2	TGTGCCAGCAGCCAAGATCGTGGGGTAGTCTGGGAGACCCAGTACTTC	CASSQDRGVVWETQYF